This T cell receptor beta chain is from a study of cytomegalovirus exposure and HLA in healthy donors. V dropped 3 bases and J dropped 3 bases, with 12 bases sitting between them. This CDR3 has 15 residues. Germline V CDR1 and CDR2: MDHEN, SYDVKM. Both 60 Vbeta primers and 13 Jbeta primers went into the PCR. Some clones are missing from TCRdb's copy, which holds only in-frame ones; the method was immunoSEQ multiplex PCR. The sample holds 100,000 to 150,000 clones, roughly four fifths seen once. V usage is TRBV28 and J usage is TRBJ1-5; D is ambiguous. The source is a girl aged 2 to 9 in good health and CMV-seronegative. The material sequenced was PBMCs. Here the CDR3 reads CASSFSGLVNQPQHF. In nucleotides, the CDR3 is TGTGCCAGCAGTTTTTCCGGACTGGTCAATCAGCCCCAGCATTTT.